This T cell receptor (beta chain) was captured in a study of early T cells in non-severe SARS-CoV-2 infection. At the level of the study: Bulk RNA isolated from unsorted whole blood underwent sequencing; chains were not paired.

Unique molecular identifier tags were affixed to discrete cDNA molecules. Each CDR3 protein is one row after TCRdb ran MiXCR on the 5' RACE reads. The table records about 69,000 distinct CDR3 sequences, approximately 9.5% of them present only once. This CDR3 region has 14 residues. Trimming removed 6 bases from V and 2 bases from J; junction bases left unmatched: 6. The germline gives CDR1 SGHVS, CDR2 FNYEAQ. Overall study findings and caveats: Lookups in VDJdb leaned toward anti-spike CD8 responses and missed private and CD4 specificities.

In regard to this clonotype: The antigen remains undetermined.

The source of this sequence is an adult who was a healthcare worker with PCR-confirmed SARS-CoV-2 infection or an uninfected control (not recorded which). What was sequenced was whole blood. The rearrangement links TRBV7-6 to TRBJ2-5; 7 bases line up with TRBD2. In DNA, the CDR3 is TGTGCCAGCAGTCAAGGACTAGAACAAGAGACCCAGTACTTC. Its protein is CASSQGLEQETQYF.